The rows below give T cell receptor beta chains drawn from one sample of a study of T cell repertoires in cytomegalovirus infection. Their recognized antigens are unknown. Using its own MiXCR run on the reads, TCRdb lists one record per CDR3 protein. The sample carries some 940,000 distinct CDR3 sequences, roughly 30% recorded once. Source: cultured CD8+ T cells from PBMCs, taken from culture after CMV antigen stimulation. The receptors stem from a human donor in good health (CMV status not recorded). Some clones in this sample may be carry-over from other donors' samples. Each CDR3 is given with its conserved first and last residue. Clone size is stated in some rows and not others, as once, few, many or a class when expanded.

V gene	clone size	J gene	CDR3 protein
TRBV28	NA	TRBJ1-2	CASNPDGYYGYTF
TRBV12-3/TRBV12-4	NA	TRBJ1-2	CATRNRGSAGGWGYTF
TRBV7-8	many	TRBJ2-7	CASSPRGAPSYEQYF
TRBV7-9	few	TRBJ1-2	CASSPRVAYGYTF
TRBV12-3/TRBV12-4	NA	TRBJ2-5	CVSSAGQSYQETQYF
TRBV27	NA	TRBJ2-1	CASSPAGQGFEQFF
TRBV7-2	few	TRBJ2-7	CASSLAPGTQTYEQYF
TRBV20-1	NA	TRBJ1-6	CSARDPTSSSSYNSPLHF
TRBV7-3	NA	TRBJ1-2	CASSPEAGRYGYTF
TRBV7-9	few	TRBJ1-1	CASSKPGQSNTEAFF
TRBV7-9	NA	TRBJ2-1	CASSSTGGGFGEQFF
TRBV5-1	NA	TRBJ1-6	CASSLEAPGYSPLHF
TRBV7-2	few	TRBJ1-4	CASSLAGKSNEKLFF
TRBV6-2/TRBV6-3	NA	TRBJ2-2	CASSYSSRQGNTGELFF
TRBV28	few	TRBJ2-1	CASSWASGGADEQFF
TRBV6-5	few	TRBJ1-2	CASSYSSSYGYTF